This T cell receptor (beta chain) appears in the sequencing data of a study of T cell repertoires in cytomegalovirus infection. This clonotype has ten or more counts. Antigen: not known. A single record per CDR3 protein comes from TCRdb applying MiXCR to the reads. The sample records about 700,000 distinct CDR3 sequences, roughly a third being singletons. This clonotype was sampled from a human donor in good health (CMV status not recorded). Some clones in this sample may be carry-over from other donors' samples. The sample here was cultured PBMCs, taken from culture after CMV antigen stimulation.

The CDR3 coding sequence is TGTGCCAGCAGCTGGGACCTAGGGGACATTCAGTACTTC. It codes for CASSWDLGDIQYF. The V and J genes are TRBV7-2 and TRBJ2-4; D tentatively reads TRBD1 or TRBD2 (5 bases each). The CDR3 spans 13 residues. CDR1 is SGHTA, CDR2 FQGNSA, per germline. Trimming took 4 bases from V and 8 from J, leaving 12 bases between them.